This passage covers 16 T cell receptor beta chains from one sample sequenced in a study of T-cell reconstitution after alpha-beta-depleted transplantation in children listed by TCRdb under 2016. Preparation of the library involved PCR. The instrument given in TCRdb is Illumina HiSeq 2500. Molecular barcoding was employed in the preparation of TCR libraries, with unique molecular identifiers being used to normalize TCRbeta repertoire quantification. TCRdb's own reprocessing of the public reads used fastp at Q25 and MiXCR and kept productive beta chains. Rows are unified per CDR3 protein, each entry keeping the most common DNA and genes. The sample records some 500,000 distinct CDR3 sequences, 32% of which are singletons. Around 2.4% of the sample belongs to the ten largest clones. Here the sequenced sample was PBMCs from the stem cell graft donor, taken from the stem cell graft. These receptors came from a human donor who donated a stem cell graft to a child with aplastic anemia.

The chain is built from TRBV29-1 and TRBJ2-3; no clear D. The CDR3 is 12 residues long. The V and J ends lost 3 bases and 8 bases respectively, with 12 bases between them. The germline V gene encodes CDR1 SQVTM and CDR2 ANQGSEA. In DNA, the CDR3 is TGCAGCGTTGATCAAGCCTGGGGTACGCAGTATTTT. Protein sequence: CSVDQAWGTQYF.

The sample holds a few counts of this clonotype. This sequence joins TRBV12-3 or TRBV12-4 and TRBJ2-1; 8 bases fit TRBD2. V was clipped by 9 bases and J by 0 bases; unmatched bases: 7. This CDR3 comprises 15 residues. CDR3 coding DNA: TGTGCCAGTATAGCGGGGTCGAGCTCCTACAATGAGCAGTTCTTC. Protein product: CASIAGSSSYNEQFF.

This clonotype was seen a few times. The chain links TRBV4-3 to TRBJ1-6; no definite D call. V was clipped by 1 base and J by 8 bases, with 12 bases between them. CDR1 and CDR2 (germline): LGHNA, YSLEER. This CDR3 spans 15 amino acids. This CDR3 reads CASSQAGSSDSPLHF. The CDR3 region has the DNA TGCGCCAGCAGCCAAGCGGGGTCGAGCGATTCACCCCTCCACTTT.

The V call is TRBV28, the J call TRBJ1-1; D may be TRBD1 (5 bases). The ends were cut back, 5 bases at V and 1 base at J, with 11 bases in the middle. Germline V CDR1 and CDR2: MDHEN, SYDVKM. The CDR3 is 14 residues long. In DNA form, the CDR3 reads TGTGCCAGCAGTGGGGCGGCGTGGAACACTGAAGCTTTCTTT. Encoded protein: CASSGAAWNTEAFF.

This clonotype turned up a few times. The CDR3 protein is CATSTRTGDYEQYF. The CDR3 nucleotides are TGTGCCACCAGCACCCGGACAGGGGATTACGAGCAGTACTTC. The chain uses TRBV15 and TRBJ2-7, with TRBD1 matching over 9 bases. The trim removed 4 bases at V and 4 bases at J, leaving 5 bases unmatched. This CDR3 is 14 amino acids long. CDR1 and CDR2 from the germline V gene are LNHNV and YYDKDF (reference sequence).

There are a few counts of this clonotype. The chain joins TRBV4-3 to TRBJ2-1; possibly TRBD2 for D (6 bases). Trimming removed 4 bases at V and 10 bases at J, with 11 bases between. There are 12 residues in the CDR3. The germline V gene has CDR1 LGHNA and CDR2 YSLEER. The CDR3 bases are TGCGCCAGCAGCCGTCTGGGAGGCGAGCAGTTCTTC. Translation: CASSRLGGEQFF.

V is TRBV5-6 and J is TRBJ2-5; TRBD1 aligns across 7 bases. This CDR3 is built from 15 residues. V gave up 4 bases and J gave up 1 base; unmatched junction bases: 7. Germline V gene lookup returns CDR1 SGHDT and CDR2 YYEEEE. CDR3: CASSAMTGSQETQYF. CDR3 nucleotides: TGTGCCAGCAGCGCAATGACAGGGAGCCAAGAGACCCAGTACTTC.

The chain has TRBV12-3 or TRBV12-4 and TRBJ1-6; D is uncertain. The CDR3 has 11 amino acids. V was pared by 3 bases and J by 8 bases, with 2 bases between. The CDR3 reads CASSFHSPLHF. The CDR3 DNA reads as TGTGCCAGCAGTTTCCATTCACCCCTCCACTTT.

The chain is built from TRBV20-1 and TRBJ1-5, with D uncertain. The length of the CDR3 is 14 residues. From germline, CDR1 is DFQATT and CDR2 SNEGSKA (reference sequence). V shed 0 bases and J shed 4 bases, with 10 bases lying between them. The CDR3 sequence: CSAREPGMNQPQHF. As DNA, the CDR3 is TGCAGTGCTAGAGAGCCGGGAATGAATCAGCCCCAGCATTTT.

The rearrangement joins TRBV7-2 to TRBJ2-1; no definite D call. V lost 5 bases, J lost 6 bases, and 11 bases lay in between. The V gene's germline CDR1 is SGHTA and CDR2 FQGNSA. The CDR3 is 13 amino acids. CDR3 in amino acids: CASSLGSANEQFF. The DNA for the CDR3 is TGTGCCAGCAGCCTCGGGTCTGCCAATGAGCAGTTCTTC.

The chain links TRBV2 to TRBJ2-5; D possibly corresponds to TRBD2 (5 bases). The ends were cut back, 3 bases at V and 3 bases at J, with 11 bases in the middle. Germline CDR1 is SNHLY and CDR2 is FYNNEI. CDR3 length: 14 residues. Written as DNA, the CDR3 is TGTGCCAGCAGTGACGGGCCGGGAAAAGAGACCCAGTACTTC. Encoded protein: CASSDGPGKETQYF.

The genes are TRBV5-1 and TRBJ1-5; D might be TRBD1 (6 bases). This CDR3 region has 13 residues. Germline V gives CDR1 SGHRS, CDR2 YFSETQ. Between the trimmed V and J ends, which lost 3 bases and 9 bases, there was a span of 13 bases. This chain's CDR3 is CASSWGGTGPQHF. The CDR3 region has the DNA TGCGCCAGCAGCTGGGGGGGCACCGGGCCCCAGCATTTT.

This clonotype showed up just a few times. The V gene is TRBV30, the J gene TRBJ1-1, with D hard to call. Trimming took off 0 bases at V and 4 bases at J, with 12 bases between the two ends. The CDR3 extends over 14 amino acids. The V gene's germline CDR1 is GTSNPN and CDR2 SVGIG (reference sequence). CDR3 protein: CAWSVGRWGTEAFF. CDR3 sequence (DNA): TGTGCCTGGAGTGTGGGGAGGTGGGGCACTGAAGCTTTCTTT.

This clonotype was detected a few times. This sequence joins TRBV27 and TRBJ2-2; 10 nucleotides line up with TRBD1. The CDR3 runs 16 residues. CDR1 and CDR2 from the germline V gene are MNHEY and SMNVEV (reference sequence). Trimming removed 5 bases from V and 2 bases from J; junction bases left unmatched: 5. The CDR3 DNA follows: TGTGCCAGCAGTAAGGACAGGGGGGCCAACACCGGGGAGCTGTTTTTT. The encoded protein is CASSKDRGANTGELFF.

CDR3: CASSRTSVENEQFF. For the CDR3, the DNA is TGTGCCAGCAGCCGGACTAGCGTTGAGAATGAGCAGTTCTTC. V and J are TRBV7-2 and TRBJ2-1; 9 nucleotides match TRBD2. The CDR3 totals 14 residues. Looked up from germline, CDR1 is SGHTA and CDR2 is FQGNSA. J was trimmed by 7 bases and V by 5 bases; bases with no gene match: 6.

The gene calls are TRBV15 and TRBJ1-2, with 7 bases fitting TRBD1. The CDR3 has 15 residues. With V trimmed by 3 bases and J by 3 bases, 7 bases remained unmatched. Germline CDR1 is LNHNV and CDR2 is YYDKDF (reference sequence). The CDR3 region is CATSSRIGGDYGYTF. The CDR3 DNA follows: TGTGCCACCAGCAGTCGAATAGGGGGCGACTATGGCTACACCTTC. The variable domain in full, completed from reference TRBV15 and TRBJ1-2, reads DAMVIQNPRYQVTQFGKPVTLSCSQTLNHNVMYWYQQKSSQAPKLLFHYYDKDFNNEADTPDNFQSRRPNTSFCFLDIRSPGLGDTAMYLCATSSRIGGDYGYTFGSGTRLTVV.